Only a few counts were recorded for the clone carrying this T cell receptor (beta chain). TCRdb re-analysed the 5' RACE reads in MiXCR, keeping a single row per CDR3 protein. The table has about 5,400 distinct CDR3 sequences, 40% to 60% seen once. Germline V gives CDR1 DFQATT, CDR2 SNEGSKA (reference sequence). The CDR3 extends over 12 amino acids. Germline trimming cut 3 bases from V and 8 bases from J; bases unmatched to any gene: 6. The sample consisted of memory CD4+ T cells sorted from blood. Subset reported: memory CD4+ T cells, CD4+CD45RO+CD25-. This TCR was recovered from a female donor with breast cancer. The rearrangement uses TRBV20-1 and TRBJ1-1; 7 bases are a match to TRBD1. The CDR3 DNA follows: TGCAGTGCTAGGATGGGGACAGCAGAAGCTTTCTTT. It codes for CSARMGTAEAFF.